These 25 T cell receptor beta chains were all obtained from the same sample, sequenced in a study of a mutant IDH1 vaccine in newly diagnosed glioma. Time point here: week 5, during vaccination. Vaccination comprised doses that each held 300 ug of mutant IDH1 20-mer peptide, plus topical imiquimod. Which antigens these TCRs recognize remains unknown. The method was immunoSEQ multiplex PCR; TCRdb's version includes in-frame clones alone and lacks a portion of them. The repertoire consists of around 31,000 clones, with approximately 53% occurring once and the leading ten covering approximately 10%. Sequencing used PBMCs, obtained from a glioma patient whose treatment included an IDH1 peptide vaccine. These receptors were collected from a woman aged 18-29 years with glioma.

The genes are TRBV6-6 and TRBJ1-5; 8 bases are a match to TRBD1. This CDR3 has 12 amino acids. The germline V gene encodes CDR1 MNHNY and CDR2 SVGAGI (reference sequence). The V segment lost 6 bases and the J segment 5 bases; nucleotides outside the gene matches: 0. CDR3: CASRQGDQPQHF. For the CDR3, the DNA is TGTGCCAGCAGACAGGGGGATCAGCCCCAGCATTTT.

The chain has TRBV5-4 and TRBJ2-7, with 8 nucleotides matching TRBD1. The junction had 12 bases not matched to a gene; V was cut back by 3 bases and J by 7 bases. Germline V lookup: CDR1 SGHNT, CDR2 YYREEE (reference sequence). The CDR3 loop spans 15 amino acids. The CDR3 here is CASSSQGAGLLEQYF. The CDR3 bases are TGTGCCAGCAGCTCGCAGGGGGCAGGTTTGTTGGAGCAGTACTTC.

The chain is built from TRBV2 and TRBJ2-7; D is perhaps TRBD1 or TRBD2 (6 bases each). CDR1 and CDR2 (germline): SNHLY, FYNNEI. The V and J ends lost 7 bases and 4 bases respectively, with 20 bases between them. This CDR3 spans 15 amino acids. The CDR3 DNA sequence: TGTGCCAGCAACCTCAGGGGAGACGGGACTTACGAGCAGTACTTC. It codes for CASNLRGDGTYEQYF.

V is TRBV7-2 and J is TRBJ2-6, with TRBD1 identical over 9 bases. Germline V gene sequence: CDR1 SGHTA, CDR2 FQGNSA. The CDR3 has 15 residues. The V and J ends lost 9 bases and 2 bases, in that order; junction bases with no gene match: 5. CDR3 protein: CAREQGAPGANVLTF. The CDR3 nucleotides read TGTGCCAGAGAACAGGGGGCGCCTGGGGCCAACGTCCTGACTTTC.

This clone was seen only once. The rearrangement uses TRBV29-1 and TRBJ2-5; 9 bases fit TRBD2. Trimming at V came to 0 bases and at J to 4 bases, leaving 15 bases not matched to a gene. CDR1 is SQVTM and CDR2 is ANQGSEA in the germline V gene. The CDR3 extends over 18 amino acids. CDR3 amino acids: CSVEDPIAGALGGETQYF. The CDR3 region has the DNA TGCAGCGTTGAAGATCCGATAGCGGGAGCGTTGGGAGGAGAGACCCAGTACTTC.

For the CDR3, the DNA is TGTGCCAGCTCAACCTCGGGACAGGGGGCCACTGAAGCTTTCTTT. Translation: CASSTSGQGATEAFF. This chain uses TRBV18 with TRBJ1-1; 12 bases are shared with TRBD1. Germline values: CDR1 KGHSH, CDR2 LQKENI. The CDR3 is 15 amino acids. Trimming at V came to 5 bases and at J to 4 bases, leaving 5 bases not matched to a gene.

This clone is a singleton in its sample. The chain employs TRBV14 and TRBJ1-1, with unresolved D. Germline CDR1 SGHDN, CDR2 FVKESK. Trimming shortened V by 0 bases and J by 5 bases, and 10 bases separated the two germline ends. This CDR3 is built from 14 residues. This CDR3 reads CASSQDWWETEAFF. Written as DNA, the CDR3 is TGTGCCAGCAGCCAAGATTGGTGGGAAACTGAAGCTTTCTTT.

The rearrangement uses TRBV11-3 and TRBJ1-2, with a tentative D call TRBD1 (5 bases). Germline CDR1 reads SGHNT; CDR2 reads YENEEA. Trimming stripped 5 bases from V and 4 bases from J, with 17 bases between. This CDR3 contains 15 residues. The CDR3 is CASSVSQQDPYGYTF. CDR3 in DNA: TGTGCCAGCAGCGTAAGCCAACAGGACCCCTATGGCTACACCTTC.

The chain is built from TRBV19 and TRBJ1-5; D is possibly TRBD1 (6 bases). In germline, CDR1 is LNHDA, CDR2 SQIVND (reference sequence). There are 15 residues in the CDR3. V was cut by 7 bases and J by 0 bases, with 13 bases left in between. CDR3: CASIGGAFSNQPQHF. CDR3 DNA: TGTGCCAGTATTGGGGGGGCCTTTAGCAATCAGCCCCAGCATTTT.

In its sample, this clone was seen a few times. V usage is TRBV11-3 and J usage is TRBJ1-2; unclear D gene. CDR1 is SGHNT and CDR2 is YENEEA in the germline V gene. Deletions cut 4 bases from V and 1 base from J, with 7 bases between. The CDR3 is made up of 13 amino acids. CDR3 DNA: TGTGCCAGCAGCTCACTGGATAACTATGGCTACACCTTC. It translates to CASSSLDNYGYTF.

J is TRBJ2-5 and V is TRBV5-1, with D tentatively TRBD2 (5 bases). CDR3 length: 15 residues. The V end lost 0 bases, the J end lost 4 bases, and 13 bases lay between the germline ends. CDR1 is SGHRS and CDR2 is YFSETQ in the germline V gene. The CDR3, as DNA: TGCGCCAGCAGCTTGGCAGGAGGAGTGGCAGAGACCCAGTACTTC. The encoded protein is CASSLAGGVAETQYF. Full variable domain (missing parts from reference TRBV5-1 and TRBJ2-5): KAGVTQTPRYLIKTRGQQVTLSCSPISGHRSVSWYQQTPGQGLQFLFEYFSETQRNKGNFPGRFSGRQFSNSRSEMNVSTLELGDSALYLCASSLAGGVAETQYFGPGTRLLVL.

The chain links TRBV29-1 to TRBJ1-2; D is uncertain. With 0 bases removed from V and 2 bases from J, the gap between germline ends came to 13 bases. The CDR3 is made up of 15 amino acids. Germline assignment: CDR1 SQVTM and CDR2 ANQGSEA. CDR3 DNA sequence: TGCAGCGTTGAAGATGGGGAGGGAAGGAACTATGGCTACACCTTC. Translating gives CSVEDGEGRNYGYTF.

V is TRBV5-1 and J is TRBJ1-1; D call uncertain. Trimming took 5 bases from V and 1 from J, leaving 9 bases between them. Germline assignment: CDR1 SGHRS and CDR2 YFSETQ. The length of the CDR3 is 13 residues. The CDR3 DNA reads TGCGCCAGCAGACGTATGACGAACACTGAAGCTTTCTTT. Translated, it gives CASRRMTNTEAFF.

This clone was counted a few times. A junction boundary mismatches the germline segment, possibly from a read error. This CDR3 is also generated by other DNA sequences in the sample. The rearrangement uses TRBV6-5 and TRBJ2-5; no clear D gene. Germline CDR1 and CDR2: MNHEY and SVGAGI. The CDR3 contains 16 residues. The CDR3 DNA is TGTGCCAGTAGTTACCGTAGAGGAGACTCCCAAGAGACCCAGTACTTC. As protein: CASSYRRGDSQETQYF.

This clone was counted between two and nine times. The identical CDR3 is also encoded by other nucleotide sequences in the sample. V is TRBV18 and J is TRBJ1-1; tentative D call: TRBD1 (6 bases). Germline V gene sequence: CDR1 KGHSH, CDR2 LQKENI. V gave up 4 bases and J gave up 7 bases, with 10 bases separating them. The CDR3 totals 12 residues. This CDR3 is CASSLQGDEAFF. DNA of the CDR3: TGTGCCAGCTCACTACAGGGTGATGAAGCTTTCTTT.

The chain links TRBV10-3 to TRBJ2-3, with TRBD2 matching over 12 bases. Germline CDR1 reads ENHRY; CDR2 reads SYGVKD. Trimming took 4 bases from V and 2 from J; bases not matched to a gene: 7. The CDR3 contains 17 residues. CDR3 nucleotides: TGTGCCATCAGTGGGGGGCCTAGCGGGGGGGCCACAGATACGCAGTATTTT. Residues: CAISGGPSGGATDTQYF.

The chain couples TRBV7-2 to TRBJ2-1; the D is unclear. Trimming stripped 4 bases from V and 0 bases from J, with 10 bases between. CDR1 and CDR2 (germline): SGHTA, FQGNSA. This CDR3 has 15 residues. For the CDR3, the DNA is TGTGCCAGCAGCTCAAGGTTCGACTCCTACAATGAGCAGTTCTTC. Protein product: CASSSRFDSYNEQFF.

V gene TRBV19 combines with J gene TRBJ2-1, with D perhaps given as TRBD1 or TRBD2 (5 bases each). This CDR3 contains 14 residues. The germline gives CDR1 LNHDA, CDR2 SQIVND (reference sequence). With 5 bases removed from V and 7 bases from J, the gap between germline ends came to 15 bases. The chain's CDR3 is CASSDSRGLNEQFF. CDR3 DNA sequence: TGTGCCAGTAGTGACTCGAGGGGTCTTAATGAGCAGTTCTTC.

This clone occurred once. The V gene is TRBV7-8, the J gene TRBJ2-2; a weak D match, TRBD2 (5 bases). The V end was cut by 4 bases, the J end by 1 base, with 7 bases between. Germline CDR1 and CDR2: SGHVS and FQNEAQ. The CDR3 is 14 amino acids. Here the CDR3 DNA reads TGTGCCAGCAGCTCCACTAGGAACACCGGGGAGCTGTTTTTT. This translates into CASSSTRNTGELFF.

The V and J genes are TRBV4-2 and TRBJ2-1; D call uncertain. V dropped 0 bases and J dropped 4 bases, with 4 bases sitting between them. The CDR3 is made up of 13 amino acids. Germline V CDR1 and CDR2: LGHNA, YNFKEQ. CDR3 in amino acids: CASSQEGYNEQFF. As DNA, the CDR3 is TGTGCCAGCAGCCAAGAGGGGTACAATGAGCAGTTCTTC.

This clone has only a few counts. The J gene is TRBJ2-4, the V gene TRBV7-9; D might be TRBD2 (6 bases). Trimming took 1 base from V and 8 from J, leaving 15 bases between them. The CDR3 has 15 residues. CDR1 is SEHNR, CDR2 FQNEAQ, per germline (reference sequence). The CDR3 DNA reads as TGTGCCAGCAGCTTAGAAGGAAGCGGGTTGGACATTCAGTACTTC. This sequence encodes CASSLEGSGLDIQYF.

The CDR3: CASSGQGNTEAFF. DNA of the CDR3: TGTGCCAGCAGCGGACAGGGGAACACTGAAGCTTTCTTT. This chain connects TRBV6-6 to TRBJ1-1; 8 bases line up with TRBD1. The CDR3 totals 13 residues. Germline assignment: CDR1 MNHNY and CDR2 SVGAGI (reference sequence). V trimming: 6 bases; J trimming: 1 base; junction bases outside the gene matches: 1.

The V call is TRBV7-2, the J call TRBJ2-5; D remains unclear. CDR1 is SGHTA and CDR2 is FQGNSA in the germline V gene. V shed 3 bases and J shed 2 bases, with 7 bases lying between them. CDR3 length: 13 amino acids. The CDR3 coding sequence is TGTGCCAGCAGCTTTGTACTTCAAGAGACCCAGTACTTC. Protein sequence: CASSFVLQETQYF.

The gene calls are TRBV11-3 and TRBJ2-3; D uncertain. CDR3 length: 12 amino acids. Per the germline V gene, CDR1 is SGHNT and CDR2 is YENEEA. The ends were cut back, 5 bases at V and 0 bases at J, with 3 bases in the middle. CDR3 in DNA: TGTGCCAGCAGCCGTAGCACAGATACGCAGTATTTT. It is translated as CASSRSTDTQYF.

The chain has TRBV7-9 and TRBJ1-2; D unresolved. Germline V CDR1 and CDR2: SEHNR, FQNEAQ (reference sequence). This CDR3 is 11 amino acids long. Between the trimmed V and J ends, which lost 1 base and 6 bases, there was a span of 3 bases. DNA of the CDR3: TGTGCCAGCAGCTTAGGGGATGGCTACACCTTC. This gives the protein CASSLGDGYTF.